This T cell receptor beta chain was sequenced for a study of OX40 agonist ivuxolimab in advanced cancers. On the study more broadly: Participants averaged about 60 years of age (range roughly 20 to 90) and were 75% to 90% male.

TCRdb's table, derived via immunoSEQ multiplex PCR, lists solely in-frame clones and lacks some. The table includes over 25,000 clones, approximately 88% detected once. The V end was cut by 0 bases, the J end by 6 bases, with 11 bases between. CDR3 size: 14 residues. The V gene's germline CDR1 is LNHNV and CDR2 YYDKDF (reference sequence). Patients with a history of autoimmune disease or on systemic immunosuppression were excluded. The material was CD4+ or CD8+ T cells sorted from blood, obtained in a trial of the OX40 agonist ivuxolimab. The V and J genes are TRBV15 and TRBJ1-2; D might be TRBD1 (5 bases). The receptor was isolated from an adult with an advanced solid tumor such as melanoma, head and neck, liver or kidney cancer. CDR3 residues: CATSREGDPHGYTF. The DNA for the CDR3 is TGTGCCACCAGCAGAGAGGGGGACCCCCATGGCTACACCTTC.